This T cell receptor (beta chain) was identified in a study of cytomegalovirus exposure and HLA in healthy donors. Background on the study: Tens of millions of unique TCR sequences came from HLA-typed donors in an early release.

The CDR3 extends over 13 amino acids. Germline V CDR1 and CDR2: LNHDA, SQIVND (reference sequence). Trimming took 3 bases from V and 7 from J; bases not matched to a gene: 2. Use of 60 Vbeta and 13 Jbeta primers characterized the PCR. Clones were sequenced by immunoSEQ multiplex PCR, and TCRdb holds only the in-frame ones, with some missing. The data show just over 200,000 clones, roughly 70% seen once. The sample holds a few counts of this clone. Its antigen is as yet unknown. Study-level results: In a later analysis, a missense DCLRE1C variant was linked to TCR beta V- and J-gene trimming.

This receptor was identified in a man between 35 and 55 years old in good health and CMV-seropositive. Sequenced: PBMCs. The V call is TRBV19, the J call TRBJ1-2, with 10 bases fitting TRBD1. This chain's CDR3 is CASSIGQGGGYTF. As DNA, the CDR3 is TGTGCCAGTAGTATCGGACAGGGGGGTGGCTACACCTTC. Using reference TRBV19 and TRBJ1-2 for the parts outside the CDR3, the full variable domain is DGGITQSPKYLFRKEGQNVTLSCEQNLNHDAMYWYRQDPGQGLRLIYYSQIVNDFQKGDIAEGYSVSREKKESFPLTVTSAQKNPTAFYLCASSIGQGGGYTFGSGTRLTVV.